This TCR beta chain is drawn from a study of human CD8 memory T cell subsets. The CDR3 is 17 amino acids. Per germline, CDR1 MDHEN and CDR2 SYDVKM. By UMI-labeled 5' RACE, the TCR beta libraries were made. TCRdb re-called the 5' RACE reads and shows each CDR3 protein once, DNA omitted. Here the sample table reports roughly 6,800 distinct CDR3 sequences. Overall study findings and caveats: Chao1 estimates suggested higher diversity in stem-like memory T cells than in precursor exhausted T cells.

As concerns this clonotype: Its target is not known.

The material sequenced was CD8+ T cells from PBMCs. The chain is built from TRBV28 and TRBJ2-3; as DNA is missing, the TRBD2 call by TCRdb cannot be tested. The clonotype comes from a human donor in good health. The CDR3 is CASSDPLAGLGTDTQYF. The variable domain in full, completed from reference TRBV28 and TRBJ2-3, reads DVKVTQSSRYLVKRTGEKVFLECVQDMDHENMFWYRQDPGLGLRLIYFSYDVKMKEKGDIPEGYSVSREKKERFSLILESASTNQTSMYLCASSDPLAGLGTDTQYFGPGTRLTVL.